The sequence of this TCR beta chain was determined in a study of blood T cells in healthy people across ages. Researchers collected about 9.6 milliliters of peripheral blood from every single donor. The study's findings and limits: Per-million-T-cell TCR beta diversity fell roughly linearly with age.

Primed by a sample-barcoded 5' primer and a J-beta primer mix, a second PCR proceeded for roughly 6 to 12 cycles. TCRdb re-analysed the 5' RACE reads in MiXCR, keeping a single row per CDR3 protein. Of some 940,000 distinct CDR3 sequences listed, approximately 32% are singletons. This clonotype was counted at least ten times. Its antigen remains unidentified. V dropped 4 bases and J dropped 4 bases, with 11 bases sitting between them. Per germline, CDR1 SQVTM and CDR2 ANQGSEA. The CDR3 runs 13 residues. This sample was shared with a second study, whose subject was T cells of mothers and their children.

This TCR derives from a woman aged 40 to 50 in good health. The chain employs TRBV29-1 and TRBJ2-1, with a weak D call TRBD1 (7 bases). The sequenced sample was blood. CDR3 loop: CSVVSGGYNEQFF. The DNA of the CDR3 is TGCAGCGTTGTGTCAGGGGGGTACAATGAGCAGTTCTTC.